A selection of T cell receptor beta chains follows, all from one sample in a study of shared clonotypes between healthy human individuals. Sequenced by immunoSEQ multiplex PCR; TCRdb stores in-frame clones only, minus some. The table has approximately 2.1 million clones, about 92% seen once. Sequenced input: naive CD4+ T cells from PBMCs. These receptors were taken from a man between 18 and 29 years old in good health. Some clones in this sample may be carry-over from other donors' samples. Each CDR3 is given with its conserved first and last residue. A D gene is named only where the DNA matches it firmly. Size values are once, few and many counts, or a class for expanded clones, and some rows have none.

D gene	J gene	V gene	clone size	CDR3 DNA	CDR3 protein
TRBD2	TRBJ2-7	TRBV5-4	NA	TGTGCCAGCAGCTTGCGGCTAGCGGAGCCCTACGAGCAGTACTTC	CASSLRLAEPYEQYF
NA	TRBJ1-1	TRBV18	NA	TGTGCCAGCTCACCTAAGGAGAACACTGAAGCTTTCTTT	CASSPKENTEAFF
NA	TRBJ2-7	TRBV5-6	NA	TGTGCCAGCAGCTTGGGGAGTACCTACGAGCAGTACTTC	CASSLGSTYEQYF
TRBD1	TRBJ1-4	TRBV11-2	NA	TGTGCCAGCAGCCCGGGACAGCCCACAACTAATGAAAAACTGTTTTTT	CASSPGQPTTNEKLFF
TRBD2	TRBJ2-7	TRBV29-1	NA	TGCAGCGTTGAAAGCCCCCCCCTGACTAGCGGGAAGGGTGTTTACGAGCAGTACTTC	CSVESPPLTSGKGVYEQYF
NA	TRBJ2-3	TRBV28	NA	TGTGCCAGCACCGGCTATCGGAGTGTCGCAGATACGCAGTATTTT	CASTGYRSVADTQYF
TRBD2	TRBJ2-3	TRBV7-3	NA	TGTGCCAGCAGCTTAAAACGGGAGGGCCACACAGATACGCAGTATTTT	CASSLKREGHTDTQYF
TRBD1	TRBJ2-7	TRBV29-1	NA	TGCAGCGTCCGAGACAGGGTATACGAGCAGTACTTC	CSVRDRVYEQYF
NA	TRBJ1-5	TRBV7-8	once	TGTGCCAGCAGTTACGGTCGTGGGCACAGCAATCAGCCCCAGCATTTT	CASSYGRGHSNQPQHF
NA	TRBJ1-2	TRBV29-1	once	TGCAGCGTGGGAAACCGACAAGGAGGCTACACCTTC	CSVGNRQGGYTF
NA	TRBJ2-7	TRBV28	NA	TGTGCCAGCAGTTTGTGGGCGGGGAAGACAACCTACGAGCAGTACTTC	CASSLWAGKTTYEQYF
NA	TRBJ2-7	TRBV28	NA	TGTGCCAGCAGTTTGGACACCTCCTACGAGCAGTACTTC	CASSLDTSYEQYF
NA	TRBJ2-3	TRBV12-1	NA	TGTGCCAGCAGCCCCTACCACAGTACCCATAGCACAGATACGCAGTATTTT	CASSPYHSTHSTDTQYF
NA	TRBJ1-4	TRBV28	NA	TGTGCCAGCAGTACCCCCCTGGCCACTCGCAGGGAAAAACTGTTTTTT	CASSTPLATRREKLFF
TRBD2	TRBJ2-3	TRBV28	NA	TGTGCCAGCAGTCAGACCACTAGCGGGATTGGAGATACGCAGTATTTT	CASSQTTSGIGDTQYF